A selection of T cell receptor beta chains follows, all from one sample in a study of shared clonotypes between healthy human individuals. This table comes from immunoSEQ multiplex PCR, and its TCRdb copy is limited to in-frame clones, with some not included. Of roughly 2.1 million clones listed, 90% to 95% are singletons. Source material: naive CD8+ T cells from PBMCs. These receptors all stem from a man aged 18 to 35 in good health. Some clones in this sample may be carry-over from other donors' samples. CDR3s include the opening cysteine and the closing phenylalanine or tryptophan. The D gene is left open where the match is weak. Expanded clones get a size class; other rows say once, few or many, or leave the size out.

TRBD2	TRBV30	TRBJ2-7	.	TGTGCCTTAGCGATAGCGGGGGACTACGAGCAGTACTTC	CALAIAGDYEQYF
TRBD2	TRBV4-1	TRBJ2-4	.	TGCGCCAGCAGTCCGACTAGCAGCTTAGCCAAAAACATTCAGTACTTC	CASSPTSSLAKNIQYF
.	TRBV6-5	TRBJ1-1	.	TGTGCCAGCAGTTACGGGAGGCGAACTGAAGCTTTCTTT	CASSYGRRTEAFF
.	TRBV21-1	TRBJ1-4	once	TGTGCCAGCAGCGCTGGGACAGGGCTCAAGGGAACTAATGAAAAACTGTTTTTT	CASSAGTGLKGTNEKLFF
.	TRBV9	TRBJ2-7	once	TGTGCCAGCAGCAGCGAAGGGGTCGGCAAGCAGTACTTC	CASSSEGVGKQYF
TRBD1	TRBV2	TRBJ2-2	.	TGTGCCAGCAGTGAATACCAGACAGGGGCAATCACCGGGGAGCTGTTTTTT	CASSEYQTGAITGELFF
.	TRBV4-1	TRBJ2-7	.	TGCGCCAGCAGCCAAGAGCAGACCCGCTCGGTCCCCTACGAGCAGTACTTC	CASSQEQTRSVPYEQYF
TRBD1	TRBV7-6	TRBJ2-1	.	TGTGCCAGCAGCCCAAAGGGGGCGGGCGGTGAGCAGTTCTTC	CASSPKGAGGEQFF
.	TRBV6-5	TRBJ2-7	.	TGTGCCAGCAGTTACCCCCCGAGCTCCTACGAGCAGTACTTC	CASSYPPSSYEQYF
.	TRBV15	TRBJ1-1	few	TGTGCCACCAGGGGAGGGATGAACACTGAAGCTTTCTTT	CATRGGMNTEAFF
.	TRBV27	TRBJ1-5	.	TGTGCCAGCAGTCCGCGGACAATTTATAGCAATCAGCCCCAGCATTTT	CASSPRTIYSNQPQHF
.	TRBV2	TRBJ2-7	.	TGTGCCAGCAGTGAAGCGCCGCAGGGTACCCACGAGCAGTACTTC	CASSEAPQGTHEQYF
.	TRBV28	TRBJ2-1	.	TGTGCCAGCAGTTTGGGCGGGGCGTATGAGCAGTTCTTC	CASSLGGAYEQFF
.	TRBV7-6	TRBJ1-4	.	TGTGCCAGCAGCCCGAAACAGGGAAGAAAACTGTTTTTT	CASSPKQGRKLFF
TRBD1	TRBV30	TRBJ1-1	.	TGTGCCTGGAGTGTTGGACAGGTTGGCACTGAAGCTTTCTTT	CAWSVGQVGTEAFF
.	TRBV28	TRBJ1-2	.	TGTGCCAGTTGGGAATTGGGGGGAGATGGCTACACCTTC	CASWELGGDGYTF
TRBD2	TRBV5-4	TRBJ2-7	.	TGTGCCAGCAGCTTGGGGACTAGCGGGAGGGCGGTCTACGAGCAGTACTTC	CASSLGTSGRAVYEQYF
.	TRBV28	TRBJ1-4	.	TGTGCCAGCAGTTTATTAGGGGGTGAAAAACTGTTTTTT	CASSLLGGEKLFF
.	TRBV11-2	TRBJ1-1	.	TGTGCCAGCAGCTTAGATCCCCGGGGCACTGAAGCTTTCTTT	CASSLDPRGTEAFF
TRBD1	TRBV6-4	TRBJ2-1	.	TGTGCCAGCAGTGACGACAGGGACCTCTACAATGAGCAGTTCTTC	CASSDDRDLYNEQFF
.	TRBV5-1	TRBJ2-7	few	TGCGCCAGCAGCTTGGGGACCTACGAGCAGTACTTC	CASSLGTYEQYF
.	TRBV9	TRBJ2-1	.	TGTGCCAGCAGCGTAGCGGGAGCTGGAAATGAGCAGTTCTTC	CASSVAGAGNEQFF
.	TRBV5-1	TRBJ2-3	.	TGCGCCAGTCGACAGGGGAGGGCCCAACACACAGATACGCAGTATTTT	CASRQGRAQHTDTQYF
TRBD2	TRBV27	TRBJ2-5	.	TGTGCCAGCCACGAGGGGCGGGGGGGGTCGGAGACCCAGTACTTC	CASHEGRGGSETQYF
TRBD1	TRBV13	TRBJ2-2	.	TGTGCCAGCAGCACCGGACAGGGGAACACCGGGGAGCTGTTTTTT	CASSTGQGNTGELFF
.	TRBV19	TRBJ2-7	.	TGTGCCAGTACCCCAGGGCCCGCCTACGAGCAGTACTTC	CASTPGPAYEQYF
.	TRBV7-6	TRBJ2-2	.	TGTGCCAGCAGTCCACACCCCGGGACCGACTCCTTCACCGGGGAGCTGTTTTTT	CASSPHPGTDSFTGELFF
TRBD1	TRBV27	TRBJ1-1	.	TGTGCCAGCAGTACGACAGGGGGCACTGAAGCTTTCTTT	CASSTTGGTEAFF
.	TRBV7-9	TRBJ2-7	.	TGTGCCAGCAGCACCCCGGAACACCACCTGATCTACGAGCAGTACTTC	CASSTPEHHLIYEQYF
.	TRBV19	TRBJ2-7	.	TGTGCCAGTAGTATAGACACAGGGGAGGACTACGAGCAGTACTTC	CASSIDTGEDYEQYF
TRBD1	TRBV7-9	TRBJ2-5	.	TGTGCCAGCAGCTCCGGGACAGGGTTTCAGTACTTC	CASSSGTGFQYF
.	TRBV19	TRBJ1-5	.	TGTGCCAGTAGTCTTAATTTCAATCAGCCCCAGCATTTT	CASSLNFNQPQHF
TRBD1	TRBV9	TRBJ1-1	.	TGTGCCAGCAGCGAGAAGACAGGGATGAACACTGAAGCTTTCTTT	CASSEKTGMNTEAFF
TRBD2	TRBV7-6	TRBJ2-3	.	TGTGCCAGCAGCTACGGACTAGCGGAGAATACAGATACGCAGTATTTT	CASSYGLAENTDTQYF
.	TRBV5-6	TRBJ2-7	.	TGTGCCAGCAGCTTTCAACGGGGGCGCTTAGGATTGAAGGGTGGCGAGCAGTACTTC	CASSFQRGRLGLKGGEQYF
TRBD1	TRBV15	TRBJ2-7	.	TGTGCCACCAGCTCTGACAGGGGGAGTTTCTACGAGCAGTACTTC	CATSSDRGSFYEQYF
.	TRBV28	TRBJ1-5	.	TGTGCCACCAACCGCGGAACAAGAGGGAATCAGCCCCAGCATTTT	CATNRGTRGNQPQHF
.	TRBV4-1	TRBJ2-7	.	TGCGCCAGCAGCCAAGCGGCGTACTACGAGCAGTACTTC	CASSQAAYYEQYF
.	TRBV6-1	TRBJ2-5	.	TGTGCCAGCAGTGAATTTGTGTGGGGGAAGGAGACCCAGTACTTC	CASSEFVWGKETQYF
TRBD2	TRBV4-1	TRBJ2-1	.	TGCGCCAGCAGCCTGAGACTAGCTCTTCGTAATGAGCAGTTCTTC	CASSLRLALRNEQFF
.	TRBV23-1	TRBJ1-3	once	TGCGCCAGCACCGCCAGGTCGGCAGGCTCCCACGTAACTGGAAACACCATATATTTT	CASTARSAGSHVTGNTIYF
TRBD2	TRBV28	TRBJ2-2	once	TGTGCCAGCAGACTCGCTAGCGGGAGTTTGGGCGGGGAGCTGTTTTTT	CASRLASGSLGGELFF
.	TRBV18	TRBJ2-2	once	TGTGCCAGCTCACCACCATTAAAGGGTTCCGGGGAGCTGTTTTTT	CASSPPLKGSGELFF
TRBD1	TRBV7-3	TRBJ2-7	.	TGTGCCAGCAGCCCTACAGGGGGCCGAAGCTACGAGCAGTACTTC	CASSPTGGRSYEQYF
.	TRBV5-1	TRBJ1-2	once	TGCGCCAGCAGCCCGGTGGCCGAGGATGGCTACACCTTC	CASSPVAEDGYTF
.	TRBV9	TRBJ2-1	.	TGTGCCAGCAGCGTGGGTTGGGAGCCCCGGAATGAGCAGTTCTTC	CASSVGWEPRNEQFF
.	TRBV6-6	TRBJ2-7	.	TGTGCCAGCAGTTACGGGGGGACAGCCTACGAGCAGTACTTC	CASSYGGTAYEQYF
.	TRBV27	TRBJ2-7	.	TGTGCCAGCAGTTTTTCGGTTAGCCGGGGAGACGAGCAGTACTTC	CASSFSVSRGDEQYF
TRBD1	TRBV15	TRBJ2-7	.	TGTGCCACCAGCAGTGGGACAGGGTCGTACGAGCAGTACTTC	CATSSGTGSYEQYF
TRBD2	TRBV13	TRBJ2-5	.	TGTGCCAGCAGCTCACCCCCGGGACTAGCGGACCAAGAGACCCAGTACTTC	CASSSPPGLADQETQYF
TRBD2	TRBV15	TRBJ2-2	.	TGTGCCACCAGCAGAGGAAGAGCGGGAGGGTTCGGGGAGCTGTTTTTT	CATSRGRAGGFGELFF
TRBD1	TRBV27	TRBJ2-7	.	TGTGCCAGCAGTTTTGGGACAGCGCCGAGGGAGCAGTACTTC	CASSFGTAPREQYF
.	TRBV10-2	TRBJ1-1	.	TGCGCCAGCAATTATGGATTAGGGGATGAAGCTTTCTTT	CASNYGLGDEAFF
.	TRBV4-2	TRBJ1-2	.	TGTGCCAGCAGCCAAGATGTTTGGGCGGGAAAACTCTATGGCTACACCTTC	CASSQDVWAGKLYGYTF
.	TRBV19	TRBJ1-1	.	TGTGCCAGTAGTATAGATCTTGAGGGGTACACTGAAGCTTTCTTT	CASSIDLEGYTEAFF